The source of this T cell receptor (beta chain) is a study of metastatic and nonmetastatic thyroid tumors. The wider study: Repertoires from blood and tumor or nodule tissue of malignant and benign thyroid patients were compared. Study-wide results and caveats: Relative to benign nodules, malignant thyroid tumors were reportedly characterized by significantly elevated TCR beta diversity in blood and tumor.

No treatment of any kind had been given to any patient before thyroid surgery. This clone was seen only a few times. Its antigen is not identified. The CDR3 runs to 19 residues. The junction had 16 bases not matched to a gene; V was cut back by 6 bases and J by 5 bases. The authors' processing: Clinicopathological groups supplied CDR3 differences that were used to build a distant-metastasis classifier for papillary thyroid cancer. With MiXCR, TCRdb reprocessed the PCR reads. These V and J calls originate from TCRdb's pipeline instead of the authors' own analysis. Of around 50,000 clones in the sample, almost 30% were seen once.

Sequenced input: blood. This TCR was recovered from a female donor with papillary thyroid cancer or a benign thyroid nodule (not recorded which). Some clones in this sample may be carry-over from other donors' samples. This rearrangement joins TRBV12-3 or TRBV12-4 to TRBJ2-2, with 12 bases lining up with TRBD2. The CDR3 nucleotides read TGTGCCAGCAGATCGGACAGGCAGACTAGCGGGAGTTGGACCGGGGAGCTGTTTTTT. As protein: CASRSDRQTSGSWTGELFF.